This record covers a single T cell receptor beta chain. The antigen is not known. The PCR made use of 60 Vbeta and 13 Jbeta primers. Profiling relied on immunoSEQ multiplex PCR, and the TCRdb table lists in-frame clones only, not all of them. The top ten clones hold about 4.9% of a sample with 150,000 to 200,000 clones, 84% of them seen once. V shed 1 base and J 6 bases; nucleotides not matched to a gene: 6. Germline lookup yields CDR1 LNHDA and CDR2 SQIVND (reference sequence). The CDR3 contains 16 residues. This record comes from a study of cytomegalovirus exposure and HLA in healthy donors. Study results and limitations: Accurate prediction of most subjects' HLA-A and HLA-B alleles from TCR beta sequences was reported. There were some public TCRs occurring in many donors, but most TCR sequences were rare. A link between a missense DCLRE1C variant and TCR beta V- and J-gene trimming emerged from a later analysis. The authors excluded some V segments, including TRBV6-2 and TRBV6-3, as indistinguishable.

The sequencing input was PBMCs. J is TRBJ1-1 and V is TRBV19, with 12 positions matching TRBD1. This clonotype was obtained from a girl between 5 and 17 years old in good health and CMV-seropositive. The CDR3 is CASSIGGTGGISEAFF. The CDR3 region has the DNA TGTGCCAGTAGTATAGGAGGGACAGGGGGCATCTCTGAAGCTTTCTTT.